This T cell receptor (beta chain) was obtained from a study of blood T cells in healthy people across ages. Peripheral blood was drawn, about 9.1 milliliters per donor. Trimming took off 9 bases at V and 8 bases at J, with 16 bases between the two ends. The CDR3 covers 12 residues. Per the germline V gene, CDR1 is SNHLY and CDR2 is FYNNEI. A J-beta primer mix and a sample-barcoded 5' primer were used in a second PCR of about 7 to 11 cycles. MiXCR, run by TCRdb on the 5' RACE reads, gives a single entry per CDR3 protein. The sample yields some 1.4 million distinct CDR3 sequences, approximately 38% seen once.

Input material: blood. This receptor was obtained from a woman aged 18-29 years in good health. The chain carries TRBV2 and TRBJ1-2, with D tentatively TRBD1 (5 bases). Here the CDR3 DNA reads TGTGCCAGTTCCCGGGGGTTAGAAGGCTACACCTTC. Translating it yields CASSRGLEGYTF.